This T cell receptor (beta chain) was recorded in a study of blood T cell repertoires in COVID-19. Across the whole study: Some COVID-19 samples were acute and others convalescent; all came from the United States, Italy and Spain. The cDNA or gDNA used as material had been derived from T cells, B-cell-depleted T cells, or PBMCs.

This CDR3 comprises 15 residues. The ends lost 3 bases at V and 2 bases at J; junction bases unmatched: 7. Germline V gene sequence: CDR1 SNHLY, CDR2 FYNNEI. In the original processing: For nucleated cells, counts were estimated from reference gene primer amplification. TCRdb's table, derived via immunoSEQ multiplex PCR, lists solely in-frame clones and lacks some. Clone size and the V and J calls come from that table; the DNA yielded D and trimming. This sample has approximately 44,000 clones, with roughly 85% found just once. The rearrangement joins TRBV2 to TRBJ2-7, with 7 bases identical to TRBD2. Input material: peripheral blood. The receptor was isolated from a man aged 55 to 69 with active COVID-19. The CDR3 is CASSELASGTYEQYF. For the CDR3, the DNA is TGTGCCAGCAGTGAGTTGGCTAGCGGAACCTACGAGCAGTACTTC.